Detailed here is one T cell receptor beta chain. Its antigen is not known. The authors made each sample's cDNA in eight separate reactions. TCRdb re-called the 5' RACE reads; one entry per CDR3 protein, DNA not given. This sample's clone table lists under 200,000 distinct CDR3 sequences. This sample was included in a study of monozygotic twins with inflammatory bowel disease. The study's findings and limits: Distinction of different T cell subtypes was not possible. Versus healthy twins, IBD patients showed fewer clonotypes shared with others, especially with disease activity. Any single strong signal or clonotype tied to IBD lacked support.

Germline V gene lookup returns CDR1 SGHDN and CDR2 FVKESK. The CDR3 sequence is 15 residues long. Specimen: blood. This receptor was obtained from a human donor with ulcerative colitis or Crohn's disease, or a healthy co-twin of an affected twin (not recorded which). V is TRBV14 and J is TRBJ2-5; the TCRdb call, TRBD2, lacks DNA for checking. Here the CDR3 reads CASSQDSGRRETQYF.